The 21 T cell receptor beta chains below come from one sample, sequenced in a study of radiotherapy plus CTLA-4 blockade in lung cancer. Generated by immunoSEQ multiplex PCR, the TCRdb table keeps only in-frame clones and is missing some. The sample yields 25,000 to 35,000 clones, about 78% seen once. The sequences come from peripheral blood, collected from a patient treated with radiotherapy plus ipilimumab. The source of these receptors is a human donor with non-small cell lung cancer who had stable disease on radiotherapy plus ipilimumab.

This clone occurred once. V is TRBV6-5 and J is TRBJ1-1; TRBD1 might be the D (5 bases). The V and J ends lost 0 bases and 11 bases respectively, with 19 bases between them. Germline assignment: CDR1 MNHEY and CDR2 SVGAGI. The CDR3 runs to 15 residues. The CDR3 here is CASSYSKTDTRGAFF. DNA of the CDR3: TGTGCCAGCAGTTACTCGAAGACGGACACCCGAGGGGCTTTCTTT.

As to this clone: An end of the junction does not agree with germline; a read error may underlie this. The chain recombines TRBV9 with TRBJ1-3, with no clear D. Germline CDR1 and CDR2: SGDLS and YYNGEE. The CDR3 length is 16 residues. The CDR3 loop is CASSPTYRMSGNTTYF. CDR3 coding DNA: TGTGCCAGCAGCCCCACTTATCGCATGTCTGGAAACACCACATATTTT. The whole variable domain, filled in from reference TRBV9 and TRBJ1-3, reads DSGVTQTPKHLITATGQRVTLRCSPRSGDLSVYWYQQSLDQGLQFLIQYYNGEERAKGNILERFSAQQFPDLHSELNLSSLELGDSALYFCASSPTYRMSGNTTYFGEGSWLTVV.

The CDR3 here is CASSASGVGTQYF. CDR3 nucleotide sequence: TGCGCCAGCAGCGCCTCGGGAGTCGGGACCCAGTACTTC. The genes are TRBV5-1 and TRBJ2-5; a weak D match, TRBD2 (6 bases). CDR3 length: 13 amino acids. Trimming removed 4 bases from V and 7 bases from J, with 14 bases in between. Germline CDR1 and CDR2: SGHRS and YFSETQ.

This clone was seen just once. The V call is TRBV19, the J call TRBJ1-3, with D hard to call. The CDR3 is 18 amino acids. Germline CDR1 LNHDA, CDR2 SQIVND (reference sequence). V lost 0 bases and J lost 2, with 17 bases in between. CDR3 protein: CASSIDAGLTRAGNTIYF. CDR3 DNA: TGTGCCAGTAGTATAGATGCGGGGTTGACGAGGGCTGGAAACACCATATATTTT. Full variable domain (outside the CDR3, taken from reference TRBV19 and TRBJ1-3): DGGITQSPKYLFRKEGQNVTLSCEQNLNHDAMYWYRQDPGQGLRLIYYSQIVNDFQKGDIAEGYSVSREKKESFPLTVTSAQKNPTAFYLCASSIDAGLTRAGNTIYFGEGSWLTVV.

This chain links TRBV6-1 with TRBJ2-1; TRBD1 matches 8 bases. Germline lookup yields CDR1 MNHNS and CDR2 SASEGT. This CDR3 has 16 residues. Trimming cost V 4 bases and J 7 bases; bases outside gene matches: 12. The CDR3 sequence: CASSGAIGTGQNEQFF. The DNA for the CDR3 is TGTGCCAGCAGTGGGGCCATAGGGACAGGCCAGAATGAGCAGTTCTTC.

The rearrangement uses TRBV4-1 and TRBJ2-3, with 12 nucleotides matching TRBD2. Trimming at V came to 1 base and at J to 3 bases, leaving 5 bases not matched to a gene. The CDR3 is made up of 17 amino acids. Germline V gives CDR1 MGHRA, CDR2 YSYEKL. CDR3 sequence reads: CASSQVTSGGGTDTQYF. DNA of the CDR3: TGCGCCAGCAGCCAAGTGACTAGCGGGGGAGGGACAGATACGCAGTATTTT.

This clone appeared once. The chain uses TRBV9 and TRBJ1-1; D is unresolved. V was shortened by 0 bases and J by 1 base, with 10 bases between the two germline ends. The CDR3 contains 15 residues. Germline loops: CDR1 SGDLS, CDR2 YYNGEE. The CDR3 spells CASSVGGWKNTEAFF. The CDR3 DNA sequence: TGTGCCAGCAGCGTAGGAGGTTGGAAGAACACTGAAGCTTTCTTT. The variable domain in full, with the rest retrieved from reference TRBV9 and TRBJ1-1, is DSGVTQTPKHLITATGQRVTLRCSPRSGDLSVYWYQQSLDQGLQFLIQYYNGEERAKGNILERFSAQQFPDLHSELNLSSLELGDSALYFCASSVGGWKNTEAFFGQGTRLTVV.

This clone has just a few counts. V usage is TRBV15 and J usage is TRBJ2-3, with D uncertain. This CDR3 has 11 amino acids. The V and J ends lost 8 bases and 2 bases respectively, with 5 bases between them. CDR1 and CDR2 (germline): LNHNV, YYDKDF (reference sequence). The CDR3, as DNA: TGTGCCACCGGGGACACAGATACGCAGTATTTT. Encoded protein: CATGDTDTQYF.

This clone appeared a few times. V and J are TRBV9 and TRBJ1-2; possible D gene TRBD1, 6 bases. The germline CDR1 and CDR2 sequences are SGDLS and YYNGEE. The CDR3 has 14 amino acids. V was pared by 4 bases and J by 4 bases, with 14 bases between. CDR3 sequence reads: CASSPGQFPYGYTF. In nucleotides, the CDR3 is TGTGCCAGCAGCCCAGGACAGTTCCCCTATGGCTACACCTTC. The full variable domain, with the rest looked up from reference TRBV9 and TRBJ1-2, is DSGVTQTPKHLITATGQRVTLRCSPRSGDLSVYWYQQSLDQGLQFLIQYYNGEERAKGNILERFSAQQFPDLHSELNLSSLELGDSALYFCASSPGQFPYGYTFGSGTRLTVV.

The genes are TRBV5-1 and TRBJ1-2; possibly TRBD1 for D (6 bases). This CDR3 spans 16 amino acids. The V and J ends lost 0 bases and 0 bases respectively, with 12 bases between them. Germline V gene lookup returns CDR1 SGHRS and CDR2 YFSETQ. The CDR3 coding sequence is TGCGCCAGCAGCTTGGGGTTGACAGGAGCTAACTATGGCTACACCTTC. Its protein product is CASSLGLTGANYGYTF.

This chain uses TRBV6-1 with TRBJ2-5, with 8 positions matching TRBD1. CDR1 and CDR2 (germline): MNHNS, SASEGT. The CDR3 contains 15 residues. The V segment lost 11 bases and the J segment 7 bases; nucleotides outside the gene matches: 18. The CDR3: CALIPGTGVLGTQYF. CDR3 bases: TGTGCCCTAATTCCAGGGACAGGTGTTTTAGGGACCCAGTACTTC.

The chain combines TRBV5-5 with TRBJ1-3; D gene unclear. The CDR3 has 16 residues. The germline CDR1 and CDR2 sequences are SGHKS and YYEKEE (reference sequence). Trimming shortened V by 2 bases and J by 0 bases, and 12 bases separated the two germline ends. CDR3 protein: CASSLAYRISGNTIYF. CDR3 in DNA: TGTGCCAGCAGCTTAGCGTACCGGATCTCTGGAAACACCATATATTTT.

The V and J genes are TRBV9 and TRBJ1-1, with a weak D call TRBD1 (5 bases). Germline V gene lookup returns CDR1 SGDLS and CDR2 YYNGEE. The CDR3 covers 13 residues. Trimming shortened V by 3 bases and J by 1 base, and 7 bases separated the two germline ends. The CDR3 is CASSAGSNTEAFF. Written as DNA, the CDR3 is TGTGCCAGCAGCGCAGGGTCGAACACTGAAGCTTTCTTT.

The CDR3 spells CSARGQGRNTEAFF. As DNA, the CDR3 is TGCAGCGCCCGGGGACAGGGGAGGAACACTGAAGCTTTCTTT. The chain carries TRBV29-1 and TRBJ1-1; 10 positions agree with TRBD1. The V segment lost 7 bases and the J segment 1 base; nucleotides outside the gene matches: 6. CDR3 length equals 14 residues. In germline, CDR1 is SQVTM, CDR2 ANQGSEA.

This chain links TRBV9 with TRBJ1-4, with a weak D call TRBD1 (5 bases). Germline lookup yields CDR1 SGDLS and CDR2 YYNGEE. This CDR3 contains 18 residues. V was trimmed by 3 bases and J by 7 bases, leaving 25 bases between them. Here the CDR3 reads CASSETSFSGLTFEKLFF. The CDR3 DNA is TGTGCCAGCAGCGAGACGTCCTTCTCAGGGCTTACGTTTGAAAAACTGTTTTTT. Full variable domain (outside the CDR3, taken from reference TRBV9 and TRBJ1-4): DSGVTQTPKHLITATGQRVTLRCSPRSGDLSVYWYQQSLDQGLQFLIQYYNGEERAKGNILERFSAQQFPDLHSELNLSSLELGDSALYFCASSETSFSGLTFEKLFFGSGTQLSVL.

The chain uses TRBV30 and TRBJ1-1; D unresolved. Germline V CDR1 and CDR2: GTSNPN, SVGIG (reference sequence). Trimming stripped 2 bases from V and 4 bases from J, with 8 bases between. CDR3 length equals 12 residues. The CDR3 DNA reads as TGTGCCTGGAGTCGGGAGGGCACTGAAGCTTTCTTT. This gives the protein CAWSREGTEAFF.

The chain employs TRBV6-1 and TRBJ2-7; D is uncertain. The CDR3 is 12 residues long. From germline, CDR1 is MNHNS and CDR2 SASEGT. Trimming cost V 1 base and J 3 bases, with 4 bases left between them. CDR3 in amino acids: CASSEVNYEQYV. The DNA of the CDR3 is TGTGCCAGCAGTGAAGTTAACTACGAGCAGTACGTC.

The J gene is TRBJ2-7, the V gene TRBV6-5; no definite D call. Trimming took 8 bases from V and 2 from J, leaving 13 bases between them. This CDR3 comprises 13 residues. In germline, CDR1 is MNHEY, CDR2 SVGAGI. The CDR3 here is CASRYLHTYEQYF. For the CDR3, the DNA is TGTGCCAGCCGCTATCTCCATACCTACGAGCAGTACTTC.

The chain uses TRBV30 and TRBJ2-3, with 11 nucleotides matching TRBD2. The CDR3 has 14 residues. Germline lookup yields CDR1 GTSNPN and CDR2 SVGIG (reference sequence). V shed 3 bases and J 2 bases; nucleotides not matched to a gene: 1. CDR3 DNA: TGTGCCTGGAGGGGACTAGCGGACACAGATACGCAGTATTTT. It translates to CAWRGLADTDTQYF. Full variable domain (outside the CDR3, taken from reference TRBV30 and TRBJ2-3): SQTIHQWPATLVQPVGSPLSLECTVEGTSNPNLYWYRQAAGRGLQLLFYSVGIGQISSEVPQNLSASRPQDRQFILSSKKLLLSDSGFYLCAWRGLADTDTQYFGPGTRLTVL.

Here the CDR3 DNA reads TGTGCCAGCTCACAGGGGATGAACACTGAAGCTTTCTTT. It encodes CASSQGMNTEAFF. The V gene is TRBV18, the J gene TRBJ1-1, with D perhaps matching TRBD1 (5 bases). With 4 bases removed from V and 0 bases from J, the gap between germline ends came to 6 bases. This CDR3 spans 13 amino acids. CDR1 and CDR2 from the germline V gene are KGHSH and LQKENI.

The CDR3 spells CASSNTDLNQPQHF. In DNA form, the CDR3 reads TGTGCCAGCAGTAATACCGACCTGAATCAGCCCCAGCATTTT. The V and J genes are TRBV6-1 and TRBJ1-5; no clear D. The V end lost 5 bases, the J end lost 4 bases, and 12 bases lay between the germline ends. Germline V CDR1 and CDR2: MNHNS, SASEGT. This CDR3 has 14 residues.